The 12 T cell receptor beta chains below come from one sample, sequenced in a study of blood T cells in healthy people across ages. A second 7 to 11 cycle PCR used barcoded and J-beta primers. TCRdb recomputed calls from the 5' RACE reads with MiXCR, one row per CDR3 protein. The sample lists about 1.4 million distinct CDR3 sequences; 59% were seen once. Sequencing was done on a sample of blood. The receptors here all came from a man younger than 35 in good health.

The V call is TRBV5-8, the J call TRBJ2-7, with D unclear. Germline-derived CDR1 and CDR2 are SGHTS and YDEGEE. Trimming took 0 bases from V and 6 from J, leaving 7 bases between them. There are 12 residues in the CDR3. The CDR3 sequence is CASSLDQLEQYF. The CDR3 region has the DNA TGTGCCAGCAGCTTGGACCAACTCGAGCAGTACTTC.

The chain is built from TRBV6-2 or TRBV6-3 and TRBJ1-4; D ambiguous. V was cut by 6 bases and J by 4 bases, with 12 bases left in between. The CDR3 is 14 amino acids. Germline-derived CDR1 and CDR2 are MNHEY and SVGEGT. DNA of the CDR3: TGTGCCAGCAGCCTCTACGGGGATAATGAAAAACTGTTTTTT. Amino acids: CASSLYGDNEKLFF.

V is TRBV5-5 and J is TRBJ2-3; 10 bases are shared with TRBD2. After removal of 6 bases from V and 2 bases from J, the junction contained 6 bases not matched to a gene. The CDR3 consists of 15 residues. Germline-derived CDR1 and CDR2 are SGHKS and YYEKEE (reference sequence). The CDR3 region is CASNLLAGITDTQYF. The CDR3 DNA is TGTGCCAGCAACCTACTAGCGGGGATCACAGATACGCAGTATTTT.

The chain is built from TRBV6-2 or TRBV6-3 and TRBJ2-1; 12 positions match TRBD2. The germline gives CDR1 MNHEY, CDR2 SVGEGT. CDR3 length: 15 amino acids. After removal of 7 bases from V and 8 bases from J, the junction contained 9 bases not matched to a gene. This CDR3 reads CASTQLAGGFHEQFF. The CDR3, as DNA: TGTGCCAGCACCCAACTAGCGGGGGGTTTCCATGAGCAGTTCTTC.

V is TRBV14 and J is TRBJ2-5, with D perhaps matching TRBD1 (6 bases). The germline V and J ends were trimmed by 3 bases and 1 base, with 12 bases remaining between them. The germline gives CDR1 SGHDN, CDR2 FVKESK. This CDR3 contains 15 residues. The CDR3 loop is CASSQRRTVQETQYF. The CDR3 DNA follows: TGTGCCAGCAGCCAGCGCCGGACAGTCCAAGAGACCCAGTACTTC.

V usage is TRBV5-1 and J usage is TRBJ2-5; 7 bases map to TRBD1. The DNA end favors TRBJ2-7, so the J call may be wrong. This CDR3 spans 15 amino acids. The germline V gene encodes CDR1 SGHRS and CDR2 YFSETQ. The chain's CDR3 is CASSATGTAIYEQYF. The CDR3 region has the DNA TGCGCCAGCAGCGCTACCGGGACAGCTATCTACGAGCAGTACTTC.

This clonotype occurred once. The chain joins TRBV6-5 to TRBJ1-2; 11 bases fit TRBD1. The trim removed 5 bases at V and 4 bases at J, leaving 6 bases unmatched. Germline V gene data show CDR1 as MNHEY and CDR2 as SVGAGI. The CDR3 sequence is 15 residues long. The CDR3 sequence is CASSRTGGGSYGYTF. Written as DNA, the CDR3 is TGTGCCAGCAGTCGGACAGGGGGCGGTTCCTATGGCTACACCTTC.

The rearrangement joins TRBV20-1 to TRBJ2-1; 12 nucleotides match TRBD2. The junction had 5 bases not matched to a gene; V was cut back by 3 bases and J by 8 bases. Germline CDR1 is DFQATT and CDR2 is SNEGSKA (reference sequence). The CDR3 is made up of 14 amino acids. Here the CDR3 DNA reads TGCAGTGCTAGCGCTCTAGCGGGAGGGTATGAGCAGTTCTTC. Protein product: CSASALAGGYEQFF.

The chain uses TRBV25-1 and TRBJ2-7; D might be TRBD1 (5 bases). CDR1 is MGHDK and CDR2 is SYGVNS in the germline V gene. The V end lost 4 bases, the J end lost 3 bases, and 10 bases lay between the germline ends. The CDR3 sequence is 13 residues long. CDR3 sequence: CASSVGDIYEQYF. In DNA form, the CDR3 reads TGTGCCAGCAGTGTAGGGGATATCTACGAGCAGTACTTC.

This sequence joins TRBV20-1 and TRBJ2-1; D is possibly TRBD1 (6 bases). The CDR3 is 13 residues long. V shed 3 bases and J shed 6 bases, with 12 bases lying between them. Germline loops: CDR1 DFQATT, CDR2 SNEGSKA (reference sequence). The chain's CDR3 is CSASPGQLNEQFF. CDR3 in DNA: TGCAGTGCTAGCCCCGGACAGCTCAATGAGCAGTTCTTC.

This sequence joins TRBV4-1 and TRBJ2-7, with D perhaps TRBD2 (5 bases). The last part of the DNA fits TRBJ2-1 better; the J call may be wrong. The CDR3 is 15 amino acids. CDR1 and CDR2 (germline): MGHRA, YSYEKL. The CDR3 DNA reads as TGCGCCAGCAGCCGAAGTCGAGGTTCGGGGAATGAGCAGTTCTTC. Translation: CASSRSRGSGNEQFF.

V gene TRBV19 combines with J gene TRBJ2-4, with D hard to call. The J call may be faulty, since TRBJ2-7 better matches the DNA end. The CDR3 spans 14 residues. Germline loops: CDR1 LNHDA, CDR2 SQIVND (reference sequence). The CDR3: CASRVTGNSYEQYF. CDR3 nucleotides: TGTGCCAGTAGAGTCACTGGGAACTCCTACGAGCAGTACTTC.